The 14 T cell receptor beta chains presented below share a single source sample, sequenced in a study of naive and memory T cell subsets. Amplification of ligated cDNA took four PCR rounds with SP2 and nested alpha and beta constant primers. TCRdb itself ran the 5' RACE reads through MiXCR, one entry per CDR3 protein. The data show 58,000 or so distinct CDR3 sequences, roughly 7.5% seen once. TCR cDNA received a 3' ligated oligonucleotide that carried a UMI. These TCRs come from a female donor in good health.

This clonotype was observed at least ten times. The chain recombines TRBV10-3 with TRBJ1-5; 7 nucleotides match TRBD1. Germline CDR1 reads ENHRY; CDR2 reads SYGVKD. The CDR3 runs to 14 residues. J was trimmed by 5 bases and V by 6 bases; bases with no gene match: 7. The CDR3 bases are TGTGCCATCAGATCAGGGGGAGTGGATCAGCCCCAGCATTTT. It yields the protein CAIRSGGVDQPQHF.

This clonotype came up many times. CDR3 DNA: TGTGCCAGCTCCGGTGGGGGCGACGAAAAACTGTTTTTT. Translated: CASSGGGDEKLFF. This chain uses TRBV18 with TRBJ1-4, with D tentatively TRBD1 (6 bases). CDR3 length equals 13 residues. The V end lost 6 bases, the J end lost 8 bases, and 13 bases lay between the germline ends. CDR1 and CDR2 from the germline V gene are KGHSH and LQKENI.

The chain is built from TRBV6-2 or TRBV6-3 and TRBJ2-5; 7 bases are shared with TRBD1. Looked up from germline, CDR1 is MNHEY and CDR2 is SVGEGT. The length of the CDR3 is 12 residues. V dropped 8 bases and J dropped 5; count of bases not matched to a gene: 5. The CDR3 region is CASHRGLETQYF. CDR3 DNA sequence: TGTGCCAGCCACAGGGGTTTGGAGACCCAGTACTTC.

The CDR3 nucleotides are TGTGCCAGCAGCCGCGTGGGGACAGGGGCTTTCGAGCAGTACTTC. Translation: CASSRVGTGAFEQYF. The V gene is TRBV12-3 or TRBV12-4, the J gene TRBJ2-7; 10 nucleotides align to TRBD1. The CDR3 runs 15 residues. Trimming removed 6 bases from V and 6 bases from J; junction bases left unmatched: 11.

J is TRBJ1-3 and V is TRBV5-1, with D maybe TRBD1 (5 bases). This CDR3 is 16 amino acids long. V lost 4 bases to trimming and J lost 4 bases, with 18 bases between them. Germline CDR1 SGHRS, CDR2 YFSETQ. The CDR3 loop reads CASSTGTSPTGNTIYF. CDR3 sequence (DNA): TGCGCCAGCAGCACCGGGACCTCACCGACGGGAAACACCATATATTTT.

This clonotype was observed at least ten times. The CDR3 DNA reads TGTGCCACCAGCCGCAGGACAGGGAACGCTTTCTTT. Its protein is CATSRRTGNAFF. V gene TRBV15 combines with J gene TRBJ1-1; TRBD1 agrees at 8 bases. The ends lost 5 bases at V and 11 bases at J; junction bases unmatched: 7. CDR3 length: 12 residues. Germline-derived CDR1 and CDR2 are LNHNV and YYDKDF (reference sequence).

V usage is TRBV27 and J usage is TRBJ2-3, with TRBD2 identical over 7 bases. Germline CDR1 is MNHEY and CDR2 is SMNVEV (reference sequence). CDR3 length: 15 residues. V was pared by 4 bases and J by 6 bases, with 10 bases of the junction left unmatched. The CDR3 DNA sequence: TGTGCCAGCAGTTCCCTCCGACTAGCTTCTGATACGCAGTATTTT. Its translation: CASSSLRLASDTQYF.

This clonotype was observed a handful of times. The chain recombines TRBV7-8 with TRBJ2-1; D is undetermined. CDR3 length equals 13 residues. CDR1 SGHVS and CDR2 FQNEAQ come from the germline V gene. Trimming took 1 base from V and 6 from J, leaving 7 bases between them. The CDR3 protein is CASSLGRTNEQFF. For the CDR3, the DNA is TGTGCCAGCAGCTTAGGGCGGACCAATGAGCAGTTCTTC.

This clonotype was detected many times. The chain links TRBV2 to TRBJ1-4; D might be TRBD1 (6 bases). V dropped 4 bases and J dropped 6 bases, with 9 bases sitting between them. Germline lookup yields CDR1 SNHLY and CDR2 FYNNEI. This CDR3 contains 13 residues. CDR3 DNA sequence: TGTGCCAGCAGTGCGACAGGCGATGAAAAACTGTTTTTT. Translation gives CASSATGDEKLFF.

This clonotype was counted many times. J is TRBJ1-1 and V is TRBV10-3, with a weak D call TRBD1 (6 bases). The CDR3 loop spans 14 amino acids. Germline CDR1 and CDR2: ENHRY and SYGVKD. V lost 5 bases and J lost 4, with 14 bases in between. The CDR3 bases are TGTGCCATCAGTCCAGGGGCGATGGCCACTGAAGCTTTCTTT. Encoded protein: CAISPGAMATEAFF.

This clonotype was seen only a few times. The rearrangement uses TRBV5-1 and TRBJ1-1; D is unresolved. The CDR3 consists of 15 residues. With 0 bases removed from V and 0 bases from J, the gap between germline ends came to 9 bases. The germline CDR1 and CDR2 sequences are SGHRS and YFSETQ. Here the CDR3 DNA reads TGCGCCAGCAGCTTGGATCCAATAATGAACACTGAAGCTTTCTTT. Its protein product is CASSLDPIMNTEAFF.

This clonotype was counted at least ten times. This sequence joins TRBV12-3 or TRBV12-4 and TRBJ2-7, with D perhaps TRBD2 (6 bases). CDR3 length: 16 amino acids. V dropped 2 bases and J dropped 3 bases, with 17 bases sitting between them. This CDR3 reads CASSLRRTGEYYEQYF. The DNA of the CDR3 is TGTGCCAGCAGTTTAAGGAGAACGGGGGAGTACTACGAGCAGTACTTC.

This clonotype was counted a few times. J is TRBJ2-7 and V is TRBV6-5; maybe TRBD1 (6 bases). Deletions cut 5 bases from V and 6 bases from J, with 17 bases between. Germline CDR1 is MNHEY and CDR2 is SVGAGI. There are 14 residues in the CDR3. Here the CDR3 DNA reads TGTGCCAGCAGTAGGGACACTTGGGGCCTCGAGCAGTACTTC. Its protein product is CASSRDTWGLEQYF.

By share, this clonotype ranks as medium-sized. V is TRBV10-3 and J is TRBJ1-2, with TRBD1 matching over 10 bases. This CDR3 spans 15 amino acids. Unmatched junction bases numbered 5, after V lost 2 bases and J lost 5 bases. CDR1 ENHRY and CDR2 SYGVKD come from the germline V gene. The CDR3 bases are TGTGCCATCAGTGAGCTGGGACAGGGGCGGTATGGCTACACCTTC. Protein product: CAISELGQGRYGYTF.